This TCR beta chain was captured in a study of blood T cell repertoires in COVID-19. The table came from immunoSEQ multiplex PCR; TCRdb's copy has only in-frame clones and leaves some out. The profile shows approximately 260,000 clones, approximately 83% of them singletons. Study members were between about 18 and 100 years old and lived in 24 US regions. This receptor was obtained from a woman aged 40 to 50 with acute COVID-19. Sequencing input: PBMCs or T cells enriched from blood (not recorded which).

In DNA, the CDR3 is TGTGCCAGCAGTGATTGGGGCGGCCAGCCCCAGCATTTT. Protein: CASSDWGGQPQHF. The V call is TRBV2, the J call TRBJ1-5; possibly TRBD1 for D (5 bases). The V gene lost 3 bases and the J gene lost 7 bases, with 10 bases spanning the gap. The length of the CDR3 is 13 residues. Germline assignment: CDR1 SNHLY and CDR2 FYNNEI.